One T cell receptor (beta chain) is described in this entry. Its antigen remains unidentified. The junction shows a germline mismatch at one end, possibly a read error. TCRbeta-specific cDNA was reverse-transcribed from approximately 500 ng total RNA using a constant-region primer and ProtoScript II reverse transcriptase. TCRbeta libraries were built with three nested multiplex PCR rounds, a slightly modified ARM-PCR procedure. Sample barcodes and Illumina adapters were attached in a final 25-cycle PCR using Deep VentR polymerase. Before sequencing, amplicons of 200-500 bp were gel-purified using a QIAquick gel extraction kit. TCRbeta amplicons were sequenced on an Illumina HiSeq 2500 with 250-bp paired-end reads. The authors' pipeline ran thus. Reads were quality-trimmed with Trimmomatic v0.33, and paired reads were merged with FLASH v1.2.11 to recover full CDR3 sequences. V, D and J germline segments were assigned to the rearranged TCRbeta sequences using MiGEC v1.2.1b. Clonotype statistics and Shannon-Wiener diversity indices were computed with VDJtools v1.0.0. To cut down on sampling bias, every analysis after diversity analysis relied on just the 250 most abundant clonotypes from each sample. TCRdb reworked the public reads: Q25 trimming with fastp, MiXCR clone assembly, productive beta chains retained. Every entry covers one CDR3 protein and lists the most common genes and DNA from its rows. The V and J calls reflect TCRdb's pipeline rather than the authors' work. This sample comprises approximately 80,000 distinct CDR3 sequences, 69% of them detected only once. The leading ten clones occupy approximately 27% of the sample.

Total RNA and DNA were co-extracted from about 19-30 mg of bulk tissue with the AllPrep DNA/RNA mini kit, without cell sorting. Between November 2015 and early 2016, roughly five patients in China with histopathologically diagnosed primary liver carcinoma had their tumors surgically resected. Patients had chronic HBV infection and were treatment-naive at sampling. Pieces of fresh tumor and adjacent tissue were cut in half, with one half kept in RNAlater at -80 degrees C and the other half sent for histology. The data are from a study of tumor-infiltrating lymphocytes in primary liver carcinoma (dated by TCRdb to 2017 to 2019). About the full investigation: Of the five patients, three men and two women aged 30 to 69 years, four had hepatocellular carcinoma and one had combined HCC and intrahepatic cholangiocarcinoma. The tumors of the five patients were staged as T1-T3 N0M0, with maximum diameters ranging from roughly 4 to 10 cm. TCRbeta repertoire sequencing covered roughly 35 specimens from 5 patients: roughly 25 tumor regions, 5 adjacent noncancerous liver tissues and 5 peripheral blood samples. Technical replicate repertoires showed high reproducibility, with mean shared-clone rates about 0.86 and correlation coefficients above 0.98. The study combined TCRbeta repertoire sequencing, expression microarrays and whole-exome sequencing across five regions of each liver tumor, with adjacent normal tissue and blood. Roughly 3.65 to 7.5 million productive TCRbeta reads were obtained per sample, and no significant difference in read depth was found between tissue types. What the work shows at the level of the full study, not this receptor alone: Because the samples were bulk and unsorted, CD4+ and CD8+ T cell repertoires could not be compared. Pairs of tumor regions showed greater repertoire overlap (mean around 36%) than tumor-adjacent pairs (roughly 17%) or tumor-blood pairs (around 15%), which is consistent with antigen-driven expansion. Because sequencing covered only the TCR beta chain and unpaired alpha chains were not captured, true repertoire diversity is likely underestimated. The top 250 clones made up a significantly larger repertoire fraction in tumors than in blood (p = 0.039). With just five patients in the study, the authors point out that the findings should be validated in a larger study.

The receptor was derived from a man aged 40-50 years with primary liver carcinoma and hepatitis B virus infection. Source material: tumor-adjacent normal liver tissue.

The nucleotides are TGTGTCAGCAGTGACATGGGAGACTACGAGCAGTACTTC. Translated, it reads CVSSDMGDYEQYF. Recombination connected TRBV12-3 or TRBV12-4 to TRBJ2-7; the best D guess is TRBD2, with 5 bases matching. There are 13 amino acids in the CDR3, from cysteine to phenylalanine inclusive. Of all the DNA, just the CDR3 is kept, 39 bases in frame from base 1.